The subject of this entry is one T cell receptor beta chain. The antigen is not known. This entry belongs to a study of Ad26.COV2.S vaccination and SARS-CoV-2 variants. Measured with immunoSEQ multiplex PCR; TCRdb has only the in-frame clones, and not every one. The top ten clones hold around 2.5% of a sample with around 450,000 clones, 89% of them seen once. General study points: Measures of TCR breadth and depth may have fallen short of total T cell responses.

V was clipped by 1 base and J by 7 bases, with 17 bases between them. This CDR3 spans 16 amino acids. CDR1 SGHDN and CDR2 FVKESK come from the germline V gene. The sample's treatment: 15 to 20 received Ad26.COV2.S at low or high dose, single or two shots; 5 received placebo; per-sample allocation not given. Samples were taken on day 63 after the first vaccine or placebo injection. Within Boston, the person who donated was an adult of 18-55 years. The chain couples TRBV14 to TRBJ2-1; D may be TRBD1 (6 bases). The starting material was peripheral blood, obtained in a trial of Ad26.COV2.S vaccine versus placebo. This TCR came from a person between 18 and 60 years old who received the Ad26.COV2.S COVID-19 vaccine or a placebo. CDR3 amino acids: CASSQAGRGNRNEQFF. CDR3 nucleotide sequence: TGTGCCAGCAGCCAAGCTGGCAGGGGAAATCGGAATGAGCAGTTCTTC.